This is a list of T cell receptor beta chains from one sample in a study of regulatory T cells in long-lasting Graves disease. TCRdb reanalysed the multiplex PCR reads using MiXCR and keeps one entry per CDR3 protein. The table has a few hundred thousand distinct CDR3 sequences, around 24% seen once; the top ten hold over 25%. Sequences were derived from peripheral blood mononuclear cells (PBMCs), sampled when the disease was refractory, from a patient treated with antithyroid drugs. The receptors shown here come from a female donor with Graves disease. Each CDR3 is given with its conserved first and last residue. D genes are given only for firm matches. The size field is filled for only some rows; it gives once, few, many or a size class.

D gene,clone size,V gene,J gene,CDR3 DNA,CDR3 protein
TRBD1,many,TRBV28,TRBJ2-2,TGTGCCAGCAGTCCGGGACAGTTCACCGGGGAGCTGTTTTTT,CASSPGQFTGELFF
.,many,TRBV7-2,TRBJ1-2,TGTGCCAGCAGCTTAGGGCCCCCGTATGGGGCTGGCTACACCTTC,CASSLGPPYGAGYTF
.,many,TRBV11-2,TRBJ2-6,TGTGCCAGCAGCTTAACCTCAGTCTCGGGGGCCAACGTCCTGACTTTC,CASSLTSVSGANVLTF
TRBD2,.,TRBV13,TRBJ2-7,TGTGCCAGCAGCAGAACCGGGACTATGGCGGAGCAGTACTTC,CASSRTGTMAEQYF
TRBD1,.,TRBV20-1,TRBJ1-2,TGCAGTGCTGGGACAGTTGGCTACACCTTC,CSAGTVGYTF
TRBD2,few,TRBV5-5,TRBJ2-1,TGTGCCAGCAGCCGGACTAGCGAGACCTACAATGAGCAGTTCTTC,CASSRTSETYNEQFF
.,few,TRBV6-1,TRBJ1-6,TGTGCCAGCAGCAGTTATCGGGATTCACCCCTCCACTTT,CASSSYRDSPLHF
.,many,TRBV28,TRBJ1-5,TGTGCCAGCCGTGTGGGTGGGTCGTCGGGCAATCAGCCCCAGCATTTT,CASRVGGSSGNQPQHF
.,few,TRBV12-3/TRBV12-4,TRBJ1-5,TGTGCCAGCAGAAGTAGCAATCAGCCCCAGCATTTT,CASRSSNQPQHF
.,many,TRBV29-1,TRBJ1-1,TGCAGCTGCGGGACCTTCGGTACTGAAGCTTTCTTT,CSCGTFGTEAFF
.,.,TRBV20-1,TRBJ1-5,TGCAGTGCGACCACCCCCTTTGGCCATAGCAATCAGCCCCAGCATTTT,CSATTPFGHSNQPQHF
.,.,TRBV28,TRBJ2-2,TGTGCCAGCAGTTCGCCGACGGTGCTCTCCGGGGAGCTGTTTTTT,CASSSPTVLSGELFF
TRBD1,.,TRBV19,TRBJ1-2,TGTGCCAGTAGTAGCAAGAGGGGGCCCGGATATGGCTACACCTTC,CASSSKRGPGYGYTF
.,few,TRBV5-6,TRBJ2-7,TGTGCCAGCAGCTTGGACGTGAGTCAGTCCGAGCAGTACTTC,CASSLDVSQSEQYF
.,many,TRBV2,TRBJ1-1,TGTGCCAGCAGAATTGGGCAGGGGACTGAAGCTTTCTTT,CASRIGQGTEAFF
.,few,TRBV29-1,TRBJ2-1,TGCAGCGCCGGGGCTGTCAATGAGCAGTTCTTC,CSAGAVNEQFF
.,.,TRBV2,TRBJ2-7,TGTGCCAGCAGCGCCGGGGCACCCGAGCAGTACTTC,CASSAGAPEQYF
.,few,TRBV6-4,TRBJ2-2,TGTGCCAGCAGTGTAGAGGAGAACACCGGGGAGCTGTTTTTT,CASSVEENTGELFF
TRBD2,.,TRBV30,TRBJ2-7,TGTGCCTGGAGCGTAGGACTAGCGGGACACTACGAGCAGTACTTC,CAWSVGLAGHYEQYF
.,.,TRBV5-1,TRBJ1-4,TGCGCCAGCAGCTTGACCGGGGGGCCCGCAACTAATGAAAAACTGTTTTTT,CASSLTGGPATNEKLFF
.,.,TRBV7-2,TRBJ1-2,TGTGCCAGCAGCCCCCCCCCCCCATGGAATGGCTACACCTTC,CASSPPPPWNGYTF
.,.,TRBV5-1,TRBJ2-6,TGCGCCAGCAGCTTGTCCTGGCGCTCTGGGGCCAACGTCCTGACTTTC,CASSLSWRSGANVLTF
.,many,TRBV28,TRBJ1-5,TGTGCCAGCAGTCCTCAGGGTCGGGGGGATAGCAATCAGCCCCAGCATTTT,CASSPQGRGDSNQPQHF
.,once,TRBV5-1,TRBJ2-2,TGCGCCAGCAGCTTCTTAAGCGGGTGGAACACCGGGGAGCTGTTTTTT,CASSFLSGWNTGELFF
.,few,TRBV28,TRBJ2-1,TGTGCCAGCAGTCTCAATGAGCAGTTCTTC,CASSLNEQFF
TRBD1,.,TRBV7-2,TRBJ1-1,TGTGCCAGCACCCAGGAAGGGGGCTTACTCATGAACACTGAAGCTTTCTTT,CASTQEGGLLMNTEAFF
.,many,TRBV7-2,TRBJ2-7,TGTGCCAGCAGCCTTCCTAGCCCCGAGCAGTACTTC,CASSLPSPEQYF
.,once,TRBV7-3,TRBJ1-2,TGTGCCAGCAGCCCCCACGGCAGGGGCTATGGCTACACCTTC,CASSPHGRGYGYTF
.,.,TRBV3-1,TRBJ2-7,TGTGCCAGCAGCCAACATCACTACGAGCAGTACTTC,CASSQHHYEQYF